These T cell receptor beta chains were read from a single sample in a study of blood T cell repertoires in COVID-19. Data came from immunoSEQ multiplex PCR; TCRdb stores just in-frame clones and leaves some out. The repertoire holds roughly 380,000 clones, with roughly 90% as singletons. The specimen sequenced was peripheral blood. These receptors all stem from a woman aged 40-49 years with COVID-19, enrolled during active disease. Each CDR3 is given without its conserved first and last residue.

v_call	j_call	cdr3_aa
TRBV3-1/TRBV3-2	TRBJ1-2	ASRRQGADGYT
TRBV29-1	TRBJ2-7	SVSGGMAYEQY
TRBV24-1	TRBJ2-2	ATSDPAGGDTGELF
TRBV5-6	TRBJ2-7	ASRISGTTYEQY
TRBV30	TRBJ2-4	AWSVGGLAKNIQY
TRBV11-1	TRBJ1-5	ASSLTDRDQPQH
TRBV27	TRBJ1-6	ASSQTARQGNSPLH
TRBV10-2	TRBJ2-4	ARTYCGLLGKNIQY
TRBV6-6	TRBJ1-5	ASSKQGVVQPQH
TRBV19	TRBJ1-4	ASSARGQGREEKLF
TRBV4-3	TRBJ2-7	ASSHTGGQYEQY
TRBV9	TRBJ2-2	ASSVGVAGDTGELF
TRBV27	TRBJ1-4	ASSRPGGEKLF
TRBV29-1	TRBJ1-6	SVSSGLGSPLH
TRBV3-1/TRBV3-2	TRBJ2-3	ASSQVVAGGGNTQY
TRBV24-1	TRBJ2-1	ATSDRSPGTGGANNEQF
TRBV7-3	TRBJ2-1	ASSSTSGGASYNEQF
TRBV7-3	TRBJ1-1	ASSSTRGTEAF
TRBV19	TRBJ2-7	ASSMVAGGYEQY
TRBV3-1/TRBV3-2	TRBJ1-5	ASSQDSVSQPQH
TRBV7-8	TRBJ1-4	ASSSQPLRGLGEKLF
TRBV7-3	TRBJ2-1	ASSLMRAGGRNEQF
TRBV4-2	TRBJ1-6	ASSQATPRDNSYNSPLH
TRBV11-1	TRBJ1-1	ASSFSGGSGTEAF
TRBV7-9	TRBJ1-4	ASSLAGRQTNEKLF
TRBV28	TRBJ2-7	ASSQKTGYEQY
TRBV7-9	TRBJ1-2	ASSLFEGTANGYT
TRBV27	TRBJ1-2	ASSLRGSYGYT
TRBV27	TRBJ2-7	ASSLFLGSSYEQY
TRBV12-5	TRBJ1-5	ASGLVLGRVQPQH
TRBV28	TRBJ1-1	ASSGGRGSRTEAF
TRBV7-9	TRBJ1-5	ASSWGTGGDQPQH
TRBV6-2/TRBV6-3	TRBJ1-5	ASSSWGHPGQPQH
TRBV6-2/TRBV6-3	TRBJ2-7	ASSPRGTTYEQY
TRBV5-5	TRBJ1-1	ASSVTPNTEAF